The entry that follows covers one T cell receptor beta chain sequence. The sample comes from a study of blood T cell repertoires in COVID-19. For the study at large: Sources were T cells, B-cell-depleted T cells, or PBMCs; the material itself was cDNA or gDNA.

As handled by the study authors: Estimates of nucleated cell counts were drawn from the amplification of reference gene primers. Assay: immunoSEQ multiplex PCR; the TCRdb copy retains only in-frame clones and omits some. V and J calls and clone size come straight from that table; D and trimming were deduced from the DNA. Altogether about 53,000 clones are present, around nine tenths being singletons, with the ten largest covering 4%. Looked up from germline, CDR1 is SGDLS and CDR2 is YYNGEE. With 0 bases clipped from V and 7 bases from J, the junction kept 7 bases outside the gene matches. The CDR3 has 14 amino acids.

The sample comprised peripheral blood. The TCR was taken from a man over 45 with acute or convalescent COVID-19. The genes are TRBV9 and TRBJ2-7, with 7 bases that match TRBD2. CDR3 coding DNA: TGTGCCAGCAGCGTAGGCGGGGGATCAAGGGAGCAGTACTTC. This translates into CASSVGGGSREQYF.